These 30 T cell receptor beta chains were sequenced from one sample in a study of response to subunit inactivated influenza vaccine. Each CDR3 protein gets one entry after TCRdb re-called the RT-PCR reads with MiXCR. The sample includes hundreds of thousands of distinct CDR3 sequences, 7.6% seen only once; the top ten take 10% to 15%. The sample was PBMCs from blood, taken around 25 months after vaccination. These receptors all stem from a man aged 50 to 69 who received an inactivated influenza vaccine.

This clonotype was counted between two and nine times. The J gene is TRBJ1-1, the V gene TRBV20-1, with 7 positions matching TRBD1. V dropped 5 bases and J dropped 6; count of bases not matched to a gene: 12. The CDR3 runs 14 residues. Germline values: CDR1 DFQATT, CDR2 SNEGSKA (reference sequence). The CDR3 protein is CSAPQGGGGAEAFF. The CDR3 DNA reads as TGCAGTGCTCCCCAGGGGGGAGGGGGGGCTGAAGCTTTCTTT.

This clonotype was counted ten times or more. The chain joins TRBV3-1 to TRBJ1-1, with D uncertain. CDR1 and CDR2 from the germline V gene are LGHDT and YNNKEL (reference sequence). V was cut by 4 bases and J by 1 base, with 7 bases left in between. The CDR3 runs 13 residues. The DNA for the CDR3 is TGTGCCAGCAGCCGAGACGGGAACACTGAAGCTTTCTTT. The encoded protein is CASSRDGNTEAFF.

This clonotype was recorded at least ten times. The chain couples TRBV20-1 to TRBJ2-7, with D maybe TRBD1 (5 bases). CDR3 length equals 11 residues. Germline V gives CDR1 DFQATT, CDR2 SNEGSKA (reference sequence). Between the trimmed V and J ends, which lost 5 bases and 3 bases, there was a span of 8 bases. The DNA for the CDR3 is TGCAGTGCTGCCAGGGTCTACGAGCAGTACTTC. It yields the protein CSAARVYEQYF.

The chain employs TRBV28 and TRBJ1-6; 10 bases agree with TRBD1. V dropped 6 bases and J dropped 17; count of bases not matched to a gene: 7. This CDR3 contains 12 residues. Germline assignment: CDR1 MDHEN and CDR2 SYDVKM. CDR3 in amino acids: CASRPTGGRVHF. In nucleotides, the CDR3 is TGTGCCAGCAGACCGACAGGGGGCCGGGTCCACTTT.

This clonotype occurred many times. The chain uses TRBV7-2 and TRBJ2-7, with 10 bases fitting TRBD2. The CDR3 spans 15 residues. The germline CDR1 and CDR2 sequences are SGHTA and FQGNSA. Trimming at V came to 4 bases and at J to 3 bases, leaving 6 bases not matched to a gene. The CDR3 region has the DNA TGTGCCAGCAGCTCGAGGACTAGCGGATACTACGAGCAGTACTTC. It specifies CASSSRTSGYYEQYF.

This clonotype was counted at least ten times. The V call is TRBV5-5, the J call TRBJ2-5; tentative D call: TRBD2 (6 bases). This CDR3 contains 13 residues. V shed 4 bases and J shed 5 bases, with 12 bases lying between them. CDR1 SGHKS and CDR2 YYEKEE come from the germline V gene (reference sequence). The DNA for the CDR3 is TGTGCCAGCAGCAATGGACTAAGGGAGACCCAGTACTTC. Translating gives CASSNGLRETQYF.

This clonotype has a handful of counts. The chain links TRBV4-3 to TRBJ1-3; D unclear. Trimming pared 7 bases from V and 0 bases from J, leaving 7 bases between. CDR1 is LGHNA and CDR2 is YSLEER in the germline V gene. This CDR3 region has 13 residues. The DNA for the CDR3 is TGCGCCAGCAAAGCGTACTCTGGAAACACCATATATTTT. It encodes CASKAYSGNTIYF.

Only a few counts were recorded for this clonotype. The genes are TRBV6-5 and TRBJ2-1, with 12 bases matching TRBD2. The CDR3 runs 17 residues. Looked up from germline, CDR1 is MNHEY and CDR2 is SVGAGI. The trim removed 4 bases at V and 6 bases at J, leaving 10 bases unmatched. CDR3 amino acids: CASSSPLTTSGSNEQFF. The CDR3 nucleotides read TGTGCCAGCAGTTCCCCTCTCACGACTAGCGGGAGCAATGAGCAGTTCTTC.

This clonotype appeared many times. V usage is TRBV28 and J usage is TRBJ2-5, with D tentatively TRBD2 (5 bases). Trimming left V 2 bases short and J 4 bases short, with 11 bases between. Looked up from germline, CDR1 is MDHEN and CDR2 is SYDVKM. This CDR3 comprises 14 residues. CDR3 nucleotide sequence: TGTGCCAGCAGTTTAACGAGGGTAGGAGAGACCCAGTACTTC. Its protein is CASSLTRVGETQYF.

This clonotype was picked up a small number of times. The chain is built from TRBV20-1 and TRBJ1-2, with 9 bases matching TRBD1. The junction had 8 bases not matched to a gene; V was cut back by 1 base and J by 8 bases. This CDR3 is built from 14 residues. CDR1 and CDR2 from the germline V gene are DFQATT and SNEGSKA (reference sequence). CDR3 DNA: TGCAGTGCTAGAGGAGGGACAGGGAGAGAAGGCTACACCTTC. This encodes CSARGGTGREGYTF.

The table lists this clonotype with a few counts. The chain employs TRBV7-2 and TRBJ2-2; the D gene is possibly TRBD2 (6 bases). Per the germline V gene, CDR1 is SGHTA and CDR2 is FQGNSA. V dropped 1 base and J dropped 0 bases, with 9 bases sitting between them. The CDR3 loop spans 16 amino acids. The CDR3 region has the DNA TGTGCCAGCAGCTTAGTAGCGGCTTCGAACACCGGGGAGCTGTTTTTT. This codes for CASSLVAASNTGELFF. Complete variable domain (other parts from reference TRBV7-2 and TRBJ2-2): GAGVSQSPSNKVTEKGKDVELRCDPISGHTALYWYRQSLGQGLEFLIYFQGNSAPDKSGLPSDRFSAERTGGSVSTLTIQRTQQEDSAVYLCASSLVAASNTGELFFGEGSRLTVL.

Many counts were recorded for this clonotype. The rearrangement uses TRBV7-2 and TRBJ2-2; D remains unclear. The germline V gene has CDR1 SGHTA and CDR2 FQGNSA. The CDR3 totals 15 residues. Trimming pared 1 base from V and 5 bases from J, leaving 11 bases between. The chain's CDR3 is CASSLGWVGTGELFF. CDR3 sequence (DNA): TGTGCCAGCAGCTTAGGATGGGTTGGTACCGGGGAGCTGTTTTTT.

The rearrangement links TRBV7-9 to TRBJ2-1, with D maybe TRBD1 (6 bases). CDR3 size: 16 residues. CDR1 SEHNR and CDR2 FQNEAQ come from the germline V gene (reference sequence). Trimming removed 1 base at V and 1 base at J, with 11 bases between. The CDR3 DNA follows: TGTGCCAGCAGCTTAGGGGTGGGACAATCCTACAATGAGCAGTTCTTC. Translation: CASSLGVGQSYNEQFF. The entire variable domain, with the rest obtained from reference TRBV7-9 and TRBJ2-1, is as follows: DTGVSQNPRHKITKRGQNVTFRCDPISEHNRLYWYRQTLGQGPEFLTYFQNEAQLEKSRLLSDRFSAERPKGSFSTLEIQRTEQGDSAMYLCASSLGVGQSYNEQFFGPGTRLTVL.

This clonotype was observed many times. The genes are TRBV20-1 and TRBJ2-1, with TRBD2 identical over 13 bases. V gave up 0 bases and J gave up 5 bases; unmatched junction bases: 1. CDR1 DFQATT and CDR2 SNEGSKA come from the germline V gene (reference sequence). CDR3 length equals 15 residues. CDR3: CSARDGTSGDNEQFF. CDR3 coding DNA: TGCAGTGCTAGAGATGGGACTAGCGGGGACAATGAGCAGTTCTTC.

The chain has TRBV12-3 or TRBV12-4 and TRBJ2-3, with 8 nucleotides matching TRBD1. J was trimmed by 4 bases and V by 5 bases; bases with no gene match: 20. This CDR3 region has 19 residues. CDR3 region: CASSVRDRPFFRVSDTQYF. CDR3 nucleotide sequence: TGTGCCAGCAGTGTCCGGGACAGGCCTTTTTTTCGGGTTTCAGATACGCAGTATTTT.

Only a few counts were recorded for this clonotype. The CDR3 DNA follows: TGTGCCAGCAGTTTAACAGTTTATAGCAATCAGCCCCAGCATTTT. Its translation: CASSLTVYSNQPQHF. This chain uses TRBV6-5 with TRBJ1-5; D is uncertain. Germline CDR1 and CDR2: MNHEY and SVGAGI. The CDR3 consists of 15 residues. The V and J ends lost 4 bases and 0 bases respectively, with 10 bases between them.

Many counts were recorded for this clonotype. The gene calls are TRBV4-1 and TRBJ1-2; D gene unclear. The CDR3 is made up of 15 amino acids. The germline V gene encodes CDR1 MGHRA and CDR2 YSYEKL. Deletions cut 1 base from V and 0 bases from J, with 9 bases between. The CDR3 sequence is CASSQVPKTNYGYTF. The DNA of the CDR3 is TGCGCCAGCAGCCAAGTTCCCAAAACTAACTATGGCTACACCTTC.

The chain links TRBV6-5 to TRBJ2-3; D call uncertain. The germline CDR1 and CDR2 sequences are MNHEY and SVGAGI. This CDR3 is built from 12 residues. Trimming removed 6 bases at V and 6 bases at J, with 10 bases between. The CDR3, as DNA: TGTGCCAGCAGCCACGGCTGGGATACGCAGTATTTT. This translates into CASSHGWDTQYF.

The sample holds a few counts of this clonotype. The chain carries TRBV12-3 or TRBV12-4 and TRBJ1-2, with unresolved D. The CDR3 has 12 residues. Trimming shortened V by 3 bases and J by 7 bases, and 9 bases separated the two germline ends. CDR3 amino acids: CASSFALGGYTF. In nucleotides, the CDR3 is TGTGCCAGCAGTTTTGCATTGGGTGGCTACACCTTC.

This clonotype has a handful of counts. The chain has TRBV6-4 and TRBJ1-3, with 7 bases fitting TRBD1. J gave up 0 bases and V 0 bases, and 20 bases lay outside the gene matches. CDR3 size: 22 residues. Germline V lookup: CDR1 MRHNA, CDR2 SNTAGT. The CDR3 DNA follows: TGTGCCAGCAGTGACTCGGGTGAAGTCGGACAGGCGTTATTCTGCTCTGGAAACACCATATATTTT. It specifies CASSDSGEVGQALFCSGNTIYF.

This sequence joins TRBV9 and TRBJ2-2; weak D call: TRBD1 (5 bases). This CDR3 contains 11 residues. Trimming shortened V by 7 bases and J by 7 bases, and 8 bases separated the two germline ends. Germline CDR1 is SGDLS and CDR2 is YYNGEE. CDR3 residues: CASQGDGELFF. The CDR3 DNA reads TGTGCCAGCCAAGGGGACGGGGAGCTGTTTTTT.

This clonotype has at least ten counts. The chain combines TRBV20-1 with TRBJ2-3; possibly TRBD2 for D (5 bases). CDR1 is DFQATT, CDR2 SNEGSKA, per germline (reference sequence). Trimming cost V 1 base and J 0 bases, with 11 bases left between them. The CDR3 is 15 amino acids. CDR3 nucleotides: TGCAGTGCTAGAGGCGGGTACGAGAGCACAGATACGCAGTATTTT. It yields the protein CSARGGYESTDTQYF.

This clonotype was recorded many times. This chain connects TRBV20-1 to TRBJ2-3; D is unclear. Germline CDR1 reads DFQATT; CDR2 reads SNEGSKA (reference sequence). The length of the CDR3 is 16 residues. V was shortened by 5 bases and J by 2 bases, with 20 bases between the two germline ends. CDR3 loop: CSAPNRLRTSTDTQYF. Written as DNA, the CDR3 is TGCAGTGCTCCAAACCGACTCCGGACCTCCACAGATACGCAGTATTTT.

In this sample, this clonotype turned up a few times. The CDR3 nucleotides read TGCAGCGTTGAGGGATTTGGAAACACCATATATTTT. Encoded protein: CSVEGFGNTIYF. V is TRBV29-1 and J is TRBJ1-3; D remains ambiguous. The V gene lost 3 bases and the J gene lost 3 bases, with 6 bases spanning the gap. CDR1 and CDR2 (germline): SQVTM, ANQGSEA. The CDR3 covers 12 residues.

Ten or more counts support this clonotype. The rearrangement links TRBV15 to TRBJ2-1; D call uncertain. Germline V gives CDR1 LNHNV, CDR2 YYDKDF (reference sequence). V was pared by 0 bases and J by 6 bases, with 12 bases between. The CDR3 runs 15 residues. In nucleotides, the CDR3 is TGTGCCACCAGCAGAGATGGTAGCTTTGGCAATGAGCAGTTCTTC. Translation: CATSRDGSFGNEQFF.

Only a few counts were recorded for this clonotype. This sequence joins TRBV14 and TRBJ1-4, with D unresolved. Deletions cut 0 bases from V and 8 bases from J, with 16 bases between. This CDR3 region has 16 residues. The V gene's germline CDR1 is SGHDN and CDR2 FVKESK. CDR3 DNA: TGTGCCAGCAGCCAAGAGAGGCAGGCCCGGGCAGAAAAACTGTTTTTT. The encoded protein is CASSQERQARAEKLFF.

This clonotype was observed a few times. The CDR3 coding sequence is TGCGCCAGCAGCCTGGCAAATTATGGGGCCCAAGAGACCCAGTACTTC. Translating gives CASSLANYGAQETQYF. The rearrangement uses TRBV5-1 and TRBJ2-5, with a weak D call TRBD1 (5 bases). V was cut by 4 bases and J by 1 base, with 17 bases left in between. This CDR3 has 16 amino acids. Germline assignment: CDR1 SGHRS and CDR2 YFSETQ.

The chain uses TRBV20-1 and TRBJ2-7; 10 bases line up with TRBD1. The length of the CDR3 is 15 residues. After removal of 2 bases from V and 6 bases from J, the junction contained 10 bases not matched to a gene. CDR1 and CDR2 from the germline V gene are DFQATT and SNEGSKA (reference sequence). In DNA, the CDR3 is TGCAGTGCTAGACGCCCGGGACAGGGGTTAGGCGAGCAGTACTTC. This encodes CSARRPGQGLGEQYF.

The chain couples TRBV6-2 or TRBV6-3 to TRBJ2-6; D is uncertain. Germline CDR1 is MNHEY and CDR2 is SVGEGT. V lost 6 bases and J lost 5, with 14 bases in between. The CDR3 spans 15 residues. CDR3 nucleotides: TGTGCCAGCAGATCCCTATCTGGGTGGGCCAACGTCCTGACTTTC. Protein product: CASRSLSGWANVLTF.

Ten or more counts support this clonotype. The chain couples TRBV14 to TRBJ2-1, with TRBD2 matching 7 bases. CDR1 is SGHDN, CDR2 FVKESK, per germline. Trimming removed 3 bases from V and 7 bases from J; junction bases left unmatched: 3. CDR3 size: 13 residues. The CDR3 sequence is CASSQALANEQFF. For the CDR3, the DNA is TGTGCCAGCAGCCAGGCACTAGCGAATGAGCAGTTCTTC. The variable domain in full, with the rest retrieved from reference TRBV14 and TRBJ2-1, is EAGVTQFPSHSVIEKGQTVTLRCDPISGHDNLYWYRRVMGKEIKFLLHFVKESKQDESGMPNNRFLAERTGGTYSTLKVQPAELEDSGVYFCASSQALANEQFFGPGTRLTVL.